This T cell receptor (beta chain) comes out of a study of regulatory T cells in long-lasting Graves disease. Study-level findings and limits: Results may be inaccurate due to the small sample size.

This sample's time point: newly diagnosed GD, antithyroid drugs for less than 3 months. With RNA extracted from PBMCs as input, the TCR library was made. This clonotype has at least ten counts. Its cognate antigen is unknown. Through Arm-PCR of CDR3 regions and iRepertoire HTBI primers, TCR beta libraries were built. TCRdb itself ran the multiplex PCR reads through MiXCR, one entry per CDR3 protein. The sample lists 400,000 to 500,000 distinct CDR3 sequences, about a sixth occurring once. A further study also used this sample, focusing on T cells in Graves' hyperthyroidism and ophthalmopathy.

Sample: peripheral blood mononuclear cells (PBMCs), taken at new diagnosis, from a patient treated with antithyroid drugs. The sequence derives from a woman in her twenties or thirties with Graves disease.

The CDR3 loop is CASSLRARNEQYF. CDR3 DNA: TGTGCCAGCAGTTTACGGGCTAGAAACGAGCAGTACTTC. The rearrangement uses TRBV12-3 or TRBV12-4 and TRBJ2-7, with D unresolved. Trimming removed 2 bases at V and 5 bases at J, with 10 bases between. The CDR3 length is 13 residues.